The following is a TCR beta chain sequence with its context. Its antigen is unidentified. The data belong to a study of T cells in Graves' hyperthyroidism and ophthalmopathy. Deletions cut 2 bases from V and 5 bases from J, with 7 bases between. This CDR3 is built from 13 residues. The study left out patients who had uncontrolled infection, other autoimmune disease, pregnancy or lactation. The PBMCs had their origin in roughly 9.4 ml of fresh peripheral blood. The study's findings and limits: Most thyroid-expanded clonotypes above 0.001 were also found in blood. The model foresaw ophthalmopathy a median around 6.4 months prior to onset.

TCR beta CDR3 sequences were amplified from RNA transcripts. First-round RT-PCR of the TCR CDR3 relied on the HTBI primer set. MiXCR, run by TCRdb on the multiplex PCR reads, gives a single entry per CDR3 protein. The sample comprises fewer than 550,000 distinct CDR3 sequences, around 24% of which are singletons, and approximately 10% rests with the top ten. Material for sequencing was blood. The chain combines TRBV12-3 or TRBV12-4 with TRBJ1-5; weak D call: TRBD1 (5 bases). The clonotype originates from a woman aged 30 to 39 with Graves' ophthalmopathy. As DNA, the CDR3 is TGTGCCAGCAGTTTAATCAGGGATCAGCCCCAGCATTTT. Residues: CASSLIRDQPQHF.